What follows is one T cell receptor (beta chain) and its context. What it binds is not known. These data are taken from a study of stem cell transplantation in POMP-related autoinflammatory disease. The study, taken as a whole, reports: A trend toward lower repertoire diversity and greater clonality appeared in every analyzed T-cell subset of PRAID patients.

Trimming cost V 3 bases and J 9 bases, with 12 bases left between them. Germline V gene sequence: CDR1 MRHNA, CDR2 SNTAGT. The CDR3 loop spans 13 amino acids. Assay used: immunoSEQ multiplex PCR; TCRdb lists only in-frame clones, some missing. The data show more than 20,000 clones, with approximately 78% seen just once and over 2.5% held by the top ten. Sample: CD4+ T cells from PBMCs, taken before stem cell transplantation. The gene calls are TRBV6-4 and TRBJ2-1, with D perhaps TRBD2 (6 bases). The sequence came from a human donor with POMP-related autoinflammation and immune dysregulation (PRAID). The chain's CDR3 is CASSELAQGEQFF. DNA for the CDR3: TGTGCCAGCAGTGAACTAGCTCAGGGTGAGCAGTTCTTC.